A selection of T cell receptor beta chains follows, all from one sample in a study of blood T cell repertoires in COVID-19. The method was immunoSEQ multiplex PCR; TCRdb's version includes in-frame clones alone and lacks a portion of them. The table shows 260,000 or so clones, with roughly 80% occurring only once. Material: peripheral blood. The receptors were gathered from a woman at least 80 years old with COVID-19, enrolled during active disease. Each CDR3 is given with its conserved first and last residue. Each record gives: V gene, clone size, D gene, J gene, CDR3 protein, CDR3 DNA. D genes are given only for firm matches. Clone size is not always given. Where it is, it says once, few, many or a class for expanded clones.

TRBV29-1	NA	TRBD1	TRBJ1-1	CSGEDGQGNEAFF	TGCAGCGGCGAAGATGGACAGGGGAACGAAGCTTTCTTT
TRBV19	NA	TRBD1	TRBJ1-5	CASSGQGGYSNQPQHF	TGTGCCAGTAGTGGACAGGGAGGTTATAGCAATCAGCCCCAGCATTTT
TRBV30	NA	NA	TRBJ1-3	CAWVDRRKYGNTIYF	TGTGCCTGGGTCGACAGGAGGAAGTATGGAAACACCATATATTTT
TRBV2	NA	TRBD1	TRBJ1-5	CASSEDRGRGPQHF	TGTGCCAGCAGTGAGGACAGGGGACGGGGGCCCCAGCATTTT
TRBV3-1/TRBV3-2	NA	TRBD2	TRBJ2-5	CASSRGLAGGRETQYF	TGTGCCAGCAGCCGGGGACTAGCGGGGGGAAGAGAGACCCAGTACTTC
TRBV7-3	NA	TRBD2	TRBJ2-1	CASSLMASGGYNEQFF	TGTGCCAGCAGCTTAATGGCTAGCGGGGGGTACAATGAGCAGTTCTTC
TRBV18	NA	NA	TRBJ1-1	CASSRERDSTEAFF	TGTGCCAGCTCACGAGAGAGGGATAGCACTGAAGCTTTCTTT
TRBV28	NA	NA	TRBJ1-4	CASSLRGSDTNEKLFF	TGTGCCAGCAGTTTACGGGGGAGTGATACTAATGAAAAACTGTTTTTT
TRBV5-4	NA	TRBD1	TRBJ2-7	CASSMGQGNFYEQYF	TGTGCCAGCAGTATGGGACAGGGAAACTTCTACGAGCAGTACTTC
TRBV5-1	few	TRBD1	TRBJ1-4	CASSVGTADEKLFF	TGCGCCAGCAGCGTCGGGACAGCGGACGAAAAACTGTTTTTT
TRBV19	NA	TRBD2	TRBJ2-5	CASSRLAGNQETQYF	TGTGCCAGTAGTAGACTAGCGGGTAACCAAGAGACCCAGTACTTC
TRBV7-2	few	NA	TRBJ2-7	CASSSWTALEQYF	TGTGCCAGCAGCTCCTGGACAGCCCTCGAGCAGTACTTC
TRBV5-1	NA	NA	TRBJ1-3	CASRNEPGNTIYF	TGCGCCAGCAGGAATGAGCCTGGAAACACCATATATTTT
TRBV7-2	NA	NA	TRBJ1-3	CASSAQGTGNTIYF	TGTGCCAGCAGCGCACAGGGTACGGGAAACACCATATATTTT
TRBV5-4	NA	TRBD1	TRBJ1-1	CASSLRQGDMAFF	TGTGCCAGCAGCCTACGACAGGGCGACATGGCTTTCTTT